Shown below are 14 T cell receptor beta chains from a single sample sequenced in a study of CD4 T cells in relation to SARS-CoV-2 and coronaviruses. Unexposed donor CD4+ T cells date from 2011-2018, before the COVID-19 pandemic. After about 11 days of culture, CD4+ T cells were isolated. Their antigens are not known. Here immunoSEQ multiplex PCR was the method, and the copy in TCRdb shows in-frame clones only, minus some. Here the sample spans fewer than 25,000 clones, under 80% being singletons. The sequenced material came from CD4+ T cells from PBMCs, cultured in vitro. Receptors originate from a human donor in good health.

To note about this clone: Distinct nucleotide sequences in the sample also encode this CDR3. The CDR3 reads CASSDDRGHGGELFF. CDR3 sequence (DNA): TGTGCCAGTAGTGATGACAGGGGGCACGGCGGGGAGCTGTTTTTT. The rearrangement uses TRBV19 and TRBJ2-2; 10 nucleotides line up with TRBD1. This CDR3 is built from 15 residues. Germline assignment: CDR1 LNHDA and CDR2 SQIVND (reference sequence). V was clipped by 5 bases and J by 7 bases; unmatched bases: 7.

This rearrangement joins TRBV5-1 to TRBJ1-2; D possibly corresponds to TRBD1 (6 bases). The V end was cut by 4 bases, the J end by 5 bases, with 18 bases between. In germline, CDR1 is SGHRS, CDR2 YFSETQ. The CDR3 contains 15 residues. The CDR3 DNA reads TGCGCCAGCAGCCTCTCCTCCGGGGGGGCTTATGGCTACACCTTC. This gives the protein CASSLSSGGAYGYTF.

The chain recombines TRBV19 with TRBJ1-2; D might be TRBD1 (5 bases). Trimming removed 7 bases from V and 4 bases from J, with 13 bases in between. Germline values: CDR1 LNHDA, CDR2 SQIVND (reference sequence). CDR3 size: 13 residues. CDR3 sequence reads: CASNRDPRYGYTF. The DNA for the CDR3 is TGTGCCAGTAATCGGGACCCACGCTATGGCTACACCTTC.

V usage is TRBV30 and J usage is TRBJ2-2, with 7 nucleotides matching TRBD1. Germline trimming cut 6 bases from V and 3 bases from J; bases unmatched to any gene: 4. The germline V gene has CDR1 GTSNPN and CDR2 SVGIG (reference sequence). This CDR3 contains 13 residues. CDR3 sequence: CACQQGHTGELFF. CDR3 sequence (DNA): TGTGCCTGCCAACAGGGGCACACCGGGGAGCTGTTTTTT.

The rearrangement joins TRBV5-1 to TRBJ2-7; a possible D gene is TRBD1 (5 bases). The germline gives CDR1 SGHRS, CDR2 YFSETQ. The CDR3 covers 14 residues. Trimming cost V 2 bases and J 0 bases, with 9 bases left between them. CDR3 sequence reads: CASSFEDISYEQYF. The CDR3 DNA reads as TGCGCCAGCAGCTTTGAGGACATCTCCTACGAGCAGTACTTC.

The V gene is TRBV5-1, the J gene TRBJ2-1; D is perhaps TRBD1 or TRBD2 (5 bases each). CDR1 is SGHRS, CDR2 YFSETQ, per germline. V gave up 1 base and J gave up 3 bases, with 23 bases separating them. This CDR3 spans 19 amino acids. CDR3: CASSLTGRYTRFDYNEQFF. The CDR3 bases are TGCGCCAGCAGCTTGACGGGGCGATACACTAGATTCGACTACAATGAGCAGTTCTTC.

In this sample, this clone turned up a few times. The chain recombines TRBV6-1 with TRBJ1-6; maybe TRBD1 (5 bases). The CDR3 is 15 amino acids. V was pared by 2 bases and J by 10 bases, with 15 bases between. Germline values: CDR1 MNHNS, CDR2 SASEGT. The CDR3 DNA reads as TGTGCCAGCAGTGAATTAGACAGTGTGAGGTCACCCCTCCACTTT. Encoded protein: CASSELDSVRSPLHF.

CDR3 coding DNA: TGTGCCAGCAGTGTGAGGACAGCGGAGACCCAGTACTTC. This gives the protein CASSVRTAETQYF. This chain joins TRBV2 and TRBJ2-5; maybe TRBD1 (6 bases). There are 13 residues in the CDR3. The germline V gene encodes CDR1 SNHLY and CDR2 FYNNEI. V was trimmed by 4 bases and J by 5 bases, leaving 11 bases between them.

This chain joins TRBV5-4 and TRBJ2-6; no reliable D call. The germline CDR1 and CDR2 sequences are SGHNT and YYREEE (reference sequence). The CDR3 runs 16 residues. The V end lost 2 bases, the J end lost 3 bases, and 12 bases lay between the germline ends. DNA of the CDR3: TGTGCCAGCAGCTTCGGGCAGGTACTTGGGGCCAACGTCCTGACTTTC. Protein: CASSFGQVLGANVLTF. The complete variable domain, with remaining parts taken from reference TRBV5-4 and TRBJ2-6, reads ETGVTQSPTHLIKTRGQQVTLRCSSQSGHNTVSWYQQALGQGPQFIFQYYREEENGRGNFPPRFSGLQFPNYSSELNVNALELDDSALYLCASSFGQVLGANVLTFGAGSRLTVL.

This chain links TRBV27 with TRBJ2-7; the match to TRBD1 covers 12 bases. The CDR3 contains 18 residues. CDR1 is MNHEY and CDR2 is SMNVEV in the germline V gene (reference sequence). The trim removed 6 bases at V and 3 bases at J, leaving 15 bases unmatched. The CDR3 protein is CASSRKPPGQGAVYEQYF. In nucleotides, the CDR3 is TGTGCCAGCAGCCGTAAACCCCCGGGACAGGGGGCTGTCTACGAGCAGTACTTC.

Written as DNA, the CDR3 is TGTGCCAGCATGAGAGGCGGGAGCCCCGGGGAGCTGTTTTTT. This codes for CASMRGGSPGELFF. The chain couples TRBV3-1 (or the pseudogene TRBV3-2) to TRBJ2-2, with TRBD2 matching over 7 bases. Germline trimming cut 7 bases from V and 6 bases from J; bases unmatched to any gene: 8. The CDR3 loop spans 14 amino acids. The germline CDR1 and CDR2 sequences are LGHDT and YNNKEL (reference sequence).

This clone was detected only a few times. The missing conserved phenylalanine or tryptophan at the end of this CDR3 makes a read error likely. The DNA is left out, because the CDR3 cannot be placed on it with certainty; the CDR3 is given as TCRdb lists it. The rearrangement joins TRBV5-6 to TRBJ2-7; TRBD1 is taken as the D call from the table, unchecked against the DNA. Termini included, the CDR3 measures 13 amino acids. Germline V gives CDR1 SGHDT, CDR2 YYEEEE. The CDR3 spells CASSTGTDIPGLS.

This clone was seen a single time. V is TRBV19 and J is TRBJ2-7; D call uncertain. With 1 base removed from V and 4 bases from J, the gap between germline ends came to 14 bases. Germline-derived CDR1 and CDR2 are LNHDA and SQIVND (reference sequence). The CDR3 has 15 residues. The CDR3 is CASSIVAAEVYEQYF. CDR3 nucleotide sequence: TGTGCCAGTAGTATAGTTGCAGCCGAAGTTTACGAGCAGTACTTC.

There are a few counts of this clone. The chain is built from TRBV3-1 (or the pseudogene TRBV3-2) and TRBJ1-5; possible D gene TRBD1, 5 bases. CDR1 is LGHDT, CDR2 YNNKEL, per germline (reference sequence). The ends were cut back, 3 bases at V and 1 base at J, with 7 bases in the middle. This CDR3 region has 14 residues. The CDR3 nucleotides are TGTGCCAGCAGCCAGACAGTGAGCAATCAGCCCCAGCATTTT. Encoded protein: CASSQTVSNQPQHF.